The T cell receptor beta chain under discussion was sequenced for a study of blood T cell repertoires in COVID-19. Study background: Nucleic acid was either cDNA or gDNA, and it came from T cells, B-cell-depleted T cells, or PBMCs.

Trimming removed 5 bases from V and 0 bases from J; junction bases left unmatched: 4. CDR1 is LNHDA and CDR2 is SQIVND in the germline V gene (reference sequence). This CDR3 is 15 amino acids long. Clones were read by immunoSEQ multiplex PCR, and TCRdb kept only the in-frame ones, dropping some. The table has over 100,000 clones, around nine tenths seen once. The chain employs TRBV19 and TRBJ2-1, with 7 bases matching TRBD1. Sequencing was done on a sample of peripheral blood. This TCR was sampled from a man aged 50 to 60 with active or convalescent COVID-19. CDR3 DNA: TGTGCCAGTAGTGTCAGGGGGAACTCCTACAATGAGCAGTTCTTC. Translating it yields CASSVRGNSYNEQFF.